This T cell receptor (beta chain) was documented in a study of post-analysis software for immune sequencing data. Comments on this clonotype: Its specificity is not known.

Study observations and caveats: In patients, five or six TRBV segments were more frequent than in controls, with TRBV5-6, TRBV5-1 and TRBV20-1 among them. People with multiple sclerosis had a significantly lower normalized Chao1 diversity than controls did.

V shed 7 bases, J shed 8 bases, and the junction held 9 bases outside the gene matches. This CDR3 has 15 amino acids. From germline, CDR1 is SGHVS and CDR2 FQNEAQ. Each TCR beta cDNA library carried unique molecular identifiers. T cells numbering 1 to 10 million yielded cDNA molecules that totaled approximately 500,000. From the PCR reads, TCRdb called clonotypes with MiXCR, one entry per CDR3 protein. There are some 160,000 distinct CDR3 sequences in the sample; around 36% occur only once, and 28% lies in the top ten. The sequencing here drew on blood, taken after autologous hematopoietic stem cell transplantation. This sequence originates from a girl aged 10 to 17 with multiple sclerosis. This rearrangement joins TRBV7-8 to TRBJ1-6; TRBD1 aligns across 9 bases. The CDR3 nucleotides read TGTGCCAGCACTCAGAGGACAGGGGAAGATTCACCCCTCCACTTT. Translation: CASTQRTGEDSPLHF.